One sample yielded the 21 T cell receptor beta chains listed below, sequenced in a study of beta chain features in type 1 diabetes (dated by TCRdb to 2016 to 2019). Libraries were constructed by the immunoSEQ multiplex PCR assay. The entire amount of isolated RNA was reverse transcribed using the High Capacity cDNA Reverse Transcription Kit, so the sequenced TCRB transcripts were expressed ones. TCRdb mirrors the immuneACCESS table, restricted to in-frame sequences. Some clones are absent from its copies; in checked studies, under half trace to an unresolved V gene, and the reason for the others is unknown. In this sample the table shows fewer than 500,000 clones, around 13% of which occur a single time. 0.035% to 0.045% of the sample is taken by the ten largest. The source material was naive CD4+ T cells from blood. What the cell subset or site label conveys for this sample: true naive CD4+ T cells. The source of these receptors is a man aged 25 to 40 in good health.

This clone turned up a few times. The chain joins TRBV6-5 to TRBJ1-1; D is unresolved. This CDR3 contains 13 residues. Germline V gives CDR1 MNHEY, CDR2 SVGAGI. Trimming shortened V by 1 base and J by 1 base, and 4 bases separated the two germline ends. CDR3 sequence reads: CASSYWQNTEAFF. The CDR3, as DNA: TGTGCCAGCAGTTACTGGCAGAACACTGAAGCTTTCTTT.

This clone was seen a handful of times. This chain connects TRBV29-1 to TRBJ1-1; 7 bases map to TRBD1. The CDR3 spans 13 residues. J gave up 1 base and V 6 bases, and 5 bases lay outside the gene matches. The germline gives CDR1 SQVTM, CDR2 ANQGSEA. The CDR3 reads CSVGDRKNTEAFF. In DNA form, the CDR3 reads TGCAGCGTGGGGGACAGAAAGAACACTGAAGCTTTCTTT.

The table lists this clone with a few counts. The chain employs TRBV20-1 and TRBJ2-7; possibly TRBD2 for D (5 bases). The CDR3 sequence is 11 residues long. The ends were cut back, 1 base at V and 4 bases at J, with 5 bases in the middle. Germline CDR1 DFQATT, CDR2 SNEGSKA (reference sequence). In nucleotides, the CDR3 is TGCAGTGCTAGAGGAGGGTACGAGCAGTACGTC. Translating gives CSARGGYEQYV.

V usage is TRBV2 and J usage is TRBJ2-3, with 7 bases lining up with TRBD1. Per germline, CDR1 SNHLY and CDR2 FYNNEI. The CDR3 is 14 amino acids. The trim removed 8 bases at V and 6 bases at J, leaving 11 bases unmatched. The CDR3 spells CASGNRGAPDTQYF. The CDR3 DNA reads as TGTGCCAGCGGGAACAGGGGAGCCCCGGATACGCAGTATTTT.

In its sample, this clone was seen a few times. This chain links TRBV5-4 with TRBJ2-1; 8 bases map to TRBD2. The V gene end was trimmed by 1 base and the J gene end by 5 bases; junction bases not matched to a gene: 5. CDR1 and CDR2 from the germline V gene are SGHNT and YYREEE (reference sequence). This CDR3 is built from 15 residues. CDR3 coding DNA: TGTGCCAGCAGCTTGTCAGCGGGAGAGCACAATGAGCAGTTCTTC. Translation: CASSLSAGEHNEQFF.

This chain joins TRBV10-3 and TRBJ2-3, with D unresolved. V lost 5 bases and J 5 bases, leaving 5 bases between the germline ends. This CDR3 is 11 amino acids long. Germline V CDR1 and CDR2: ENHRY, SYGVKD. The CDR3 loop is CAISFKDTQYF. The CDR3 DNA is TGTGCCATCAGTTTTAAAGATACGCAGTATTTT.

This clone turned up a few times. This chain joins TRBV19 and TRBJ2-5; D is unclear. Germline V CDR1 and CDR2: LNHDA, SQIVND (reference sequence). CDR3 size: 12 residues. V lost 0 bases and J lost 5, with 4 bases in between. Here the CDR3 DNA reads TGTGCCAGTAGTATAGACCGCGAGACCCAGTACTTC. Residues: CASSIDRETQYF.

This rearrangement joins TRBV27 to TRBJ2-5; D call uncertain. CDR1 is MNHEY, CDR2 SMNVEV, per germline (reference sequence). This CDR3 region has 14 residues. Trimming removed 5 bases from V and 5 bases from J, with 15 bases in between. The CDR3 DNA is TGTGCCAGCAGTCCAAGGACCCCGGTGGAGACCCAGTACTTC. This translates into CASSPRTPVETQYF.

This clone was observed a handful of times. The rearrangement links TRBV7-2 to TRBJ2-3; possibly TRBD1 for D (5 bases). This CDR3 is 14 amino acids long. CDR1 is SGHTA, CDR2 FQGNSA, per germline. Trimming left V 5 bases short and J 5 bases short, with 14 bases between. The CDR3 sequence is CASSRLSGIDTQYF. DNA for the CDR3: TGTGCCAGCAGCCGATTATCAGGGATAGATACGCAGTATTTT. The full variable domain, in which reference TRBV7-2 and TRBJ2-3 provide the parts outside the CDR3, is GAGVSQSPSNKVTEKGKDVELRCDPISGHTALYWYRQSLGQGLEFLIYFQGNSAPDKSGLPSDRFSAERTGGSVSTLTIQRTQQEDSAVYLCASSRLSGIDTQYFGPGTRLTVL.

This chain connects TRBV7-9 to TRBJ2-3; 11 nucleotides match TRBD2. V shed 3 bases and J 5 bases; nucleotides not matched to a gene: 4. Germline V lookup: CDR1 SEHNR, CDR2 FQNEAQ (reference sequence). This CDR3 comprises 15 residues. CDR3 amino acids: CASSLTSGMRDTQYF. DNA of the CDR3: TGTGCCAGCAGCTTGACTAGCGGGATGCGAGATACGCAGTATTTT. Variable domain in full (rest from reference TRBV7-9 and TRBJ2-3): DTGVSQNPRHKITKRGQNVTFRCDPISEHNRLYWYRQTLGQGPEFLTYFQNEAQLEKSRLLSDRFSAERPKGSFSTLEIQRTEQGDSAMYLCASSLTSGMRDTQYFGPGTRLTVL.

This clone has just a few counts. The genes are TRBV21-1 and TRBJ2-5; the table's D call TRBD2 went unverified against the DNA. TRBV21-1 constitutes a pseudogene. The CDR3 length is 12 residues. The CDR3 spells CASSKVRETQYF. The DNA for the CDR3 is TGTGCCAGCAGCAAAGTGAGAGAGACCCAGTACTTC.

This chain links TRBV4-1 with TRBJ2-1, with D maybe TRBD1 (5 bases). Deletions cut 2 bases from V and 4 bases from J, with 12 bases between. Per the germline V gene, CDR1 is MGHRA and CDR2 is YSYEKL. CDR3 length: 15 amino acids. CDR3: CASSQTLGVYNEQFF. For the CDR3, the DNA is TGCGCCAGCAGCCAAACTCTAGGGGTATACAATGAGCAGTTCTTC.

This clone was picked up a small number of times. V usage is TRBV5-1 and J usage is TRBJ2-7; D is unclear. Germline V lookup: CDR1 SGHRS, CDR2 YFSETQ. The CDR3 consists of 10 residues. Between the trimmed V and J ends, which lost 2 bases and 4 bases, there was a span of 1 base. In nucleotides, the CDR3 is TGCGCCAGCAGCTTTTACGAGCAGTACGTC. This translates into CASSFYEQYV.

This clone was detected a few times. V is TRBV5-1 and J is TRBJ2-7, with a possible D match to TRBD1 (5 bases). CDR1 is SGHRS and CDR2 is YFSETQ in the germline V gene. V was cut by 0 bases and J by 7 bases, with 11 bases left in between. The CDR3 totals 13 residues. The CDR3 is CASSLGQTREQYF. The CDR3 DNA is TGCGCCAGCAGCTTGGGACAGACTCGAGAGCAGTACTTC.

The CDR3 here is CASSDSRSGGSYNEQFF. The CDR3 coding sequence is TGTGCCAGCAGCGACAGCCGCTCAGGGGGCTCTTACAATGAGCAGTTCTTC. V is TRBV9 and J is TRBJ2-1, with 8 bases fitting TRBD1. CDR3 size: 17 residues. The V and J ends lost 3 bases and 4 bases, in that order; junction bases with no gene match: 12. Looked up from germline, CDR1 is SGDLS and CDR2 is YYNGEE.

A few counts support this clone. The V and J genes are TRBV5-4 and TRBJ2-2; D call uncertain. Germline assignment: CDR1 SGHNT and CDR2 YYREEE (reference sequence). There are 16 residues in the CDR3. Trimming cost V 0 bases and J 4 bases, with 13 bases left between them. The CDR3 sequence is CASSLARARATGELFF. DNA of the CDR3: TGTGCCAGCAGCTTGGCCCGGGCCCGAGCCACCGGGGAGCTGTTTTTT.

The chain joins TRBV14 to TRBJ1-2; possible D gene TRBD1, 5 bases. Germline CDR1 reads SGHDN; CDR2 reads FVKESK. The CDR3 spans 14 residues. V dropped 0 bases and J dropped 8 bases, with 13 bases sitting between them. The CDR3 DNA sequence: TGTGCCAGCAGCCAAGATTATTCAGGGTTCGGCTACACCTTC. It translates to CASSQDYSGFGYTF.

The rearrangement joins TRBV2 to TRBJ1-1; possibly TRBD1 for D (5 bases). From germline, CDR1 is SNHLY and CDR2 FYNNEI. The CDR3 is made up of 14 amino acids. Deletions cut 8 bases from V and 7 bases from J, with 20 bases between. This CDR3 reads CASRIPGQGGEAFF. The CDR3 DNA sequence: TGTGCCAGCCGCATCCCTGGGCAGGGAGGTGAAGCTTTCTTT.

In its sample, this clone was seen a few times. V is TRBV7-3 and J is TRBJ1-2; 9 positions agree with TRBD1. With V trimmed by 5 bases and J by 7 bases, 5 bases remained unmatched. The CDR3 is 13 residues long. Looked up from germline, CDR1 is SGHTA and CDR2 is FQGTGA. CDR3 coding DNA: TGTGCCAGCAGCCCTGCGACAGGGGGTGGCTACACCTTC. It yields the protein CASSPATGGGYTF.

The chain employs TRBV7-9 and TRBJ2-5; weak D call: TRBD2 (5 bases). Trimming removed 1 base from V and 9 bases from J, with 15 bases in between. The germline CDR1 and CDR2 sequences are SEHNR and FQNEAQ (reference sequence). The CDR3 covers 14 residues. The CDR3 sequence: CASSLDRRGLAQYF. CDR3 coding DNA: TGTGCCAGCAGCTTAGACCGCCGGGGTTTGGCCCAGTACTTC.

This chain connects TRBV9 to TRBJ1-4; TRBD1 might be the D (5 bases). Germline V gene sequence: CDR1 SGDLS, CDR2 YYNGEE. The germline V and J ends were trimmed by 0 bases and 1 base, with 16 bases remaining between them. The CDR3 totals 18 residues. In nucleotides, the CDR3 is TGTGCCAGCAGCGTAGGTCCTGGGGGACGGGGAACTAATGAAAAACTGTTTTTT. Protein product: CASSVGPGGRGTNEKLFF.